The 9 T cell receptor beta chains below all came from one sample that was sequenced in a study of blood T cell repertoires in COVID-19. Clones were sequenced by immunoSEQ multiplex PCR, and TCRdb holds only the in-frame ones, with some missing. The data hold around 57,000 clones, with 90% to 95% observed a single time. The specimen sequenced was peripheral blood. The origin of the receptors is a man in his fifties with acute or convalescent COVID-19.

CDR3 in DNA: TGTGCCAGCAGCACCTGGACTAGCGGGCGGCATAATGAGCAGTTCTTC. Protein product: CASSTWTSGRHNEQFF. The chain uses TRBV11-2 and TRBJ2-1; 11 positions match TRBD2. Per germline, CDR1 SGHAT and CDR2 FQNNGV. The CDR3 runs to 16 residues. The junction had 10 bases not matched to a gene; V was cut back by 5 bases and J by 7 bases.

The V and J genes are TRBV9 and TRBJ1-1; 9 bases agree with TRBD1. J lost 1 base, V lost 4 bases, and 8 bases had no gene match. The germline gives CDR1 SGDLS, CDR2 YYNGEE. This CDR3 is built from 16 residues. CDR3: CASSPWTGDGNTEAFF. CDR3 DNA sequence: TGTGCCAGCAGCCCCTGGACAGGGGACGGGAACACTGAAGCTTTCTTT.

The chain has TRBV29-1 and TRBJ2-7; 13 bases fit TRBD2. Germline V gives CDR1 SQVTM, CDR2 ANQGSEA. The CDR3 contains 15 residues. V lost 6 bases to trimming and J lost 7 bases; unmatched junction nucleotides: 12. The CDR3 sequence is CSVAGLAGPTREQYF. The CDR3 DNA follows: TGCAGCGTGGCGGGACTAGCGGGACCCACACGAGAGCAGTACTTC.

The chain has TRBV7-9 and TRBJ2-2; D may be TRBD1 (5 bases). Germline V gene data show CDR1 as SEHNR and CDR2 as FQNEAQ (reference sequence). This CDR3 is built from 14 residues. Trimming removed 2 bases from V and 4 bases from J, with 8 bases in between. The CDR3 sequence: CASSLPGPTGELFF. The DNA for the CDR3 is TGTGCCAGCAGCTTACCAGGGCCCACCGGGGAGCTGTTTTTT.

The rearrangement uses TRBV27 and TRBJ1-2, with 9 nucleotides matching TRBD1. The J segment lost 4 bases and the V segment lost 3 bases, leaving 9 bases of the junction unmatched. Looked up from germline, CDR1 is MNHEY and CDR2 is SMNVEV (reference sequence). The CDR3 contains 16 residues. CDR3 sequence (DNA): TGTGCCAGCAGTTTCCATACAGGGGGCGGTAGCTATGGCTACACCTTC. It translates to CASSFHTGGGSYGYTF.

In nucleotides, the CDR3 is TGTGCCAGCAGTCCGACAGGGCTCGAGCCCCAGCATTTT. It translates to CASSPTGLEPQHF. This sequence joins TRBV27 and TRBJ1-5; 7 nucleotides align to TRBD1. V lost 5 bases and J lost 8; bases outside the gene matches: 6. This CDR3 is 13 amino acids long. Germline V gene data show CDR1 as MNHEY and CDR2 as SMNVEV (reference sequence).

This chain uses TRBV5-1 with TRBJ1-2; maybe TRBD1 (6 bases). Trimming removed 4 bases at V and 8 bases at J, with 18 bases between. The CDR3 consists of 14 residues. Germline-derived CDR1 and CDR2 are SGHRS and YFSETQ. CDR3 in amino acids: CASSSGTLGSGYTF. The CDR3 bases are TGCGCCAGCAGCAGTGGGACACTCGGTTCCGGCTACACCTTC.

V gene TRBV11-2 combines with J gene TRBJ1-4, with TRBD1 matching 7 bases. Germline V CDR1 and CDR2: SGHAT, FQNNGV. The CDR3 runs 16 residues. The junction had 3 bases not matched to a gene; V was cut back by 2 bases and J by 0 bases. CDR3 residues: CASSLLQGTTNEKLFF. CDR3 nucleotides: TGTGCCAGCAGCTTACTACAGGGGACAACTAATGAAAAACTGTTTTTT.

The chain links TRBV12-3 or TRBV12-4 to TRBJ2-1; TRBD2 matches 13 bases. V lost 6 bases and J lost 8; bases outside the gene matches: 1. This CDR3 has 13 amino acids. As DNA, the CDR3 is TGTGCCAGCAGGGGACTAGCGGGATATGAGCAGTTCTTC. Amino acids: CASRGLAGYEQFF.